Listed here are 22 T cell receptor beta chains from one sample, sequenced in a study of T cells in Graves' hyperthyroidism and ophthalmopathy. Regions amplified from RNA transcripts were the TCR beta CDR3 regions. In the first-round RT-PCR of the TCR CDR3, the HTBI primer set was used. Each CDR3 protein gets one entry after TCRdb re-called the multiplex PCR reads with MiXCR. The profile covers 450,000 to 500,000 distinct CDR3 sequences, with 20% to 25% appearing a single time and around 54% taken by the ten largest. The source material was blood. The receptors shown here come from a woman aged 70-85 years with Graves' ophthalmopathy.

In DNA, the CDR3 is TGTGCCAGCAGCCAAGTCGGAGGGAGGTCCCTAAGCGAGCAGTACTTC. Translated: CASSQVGGRSLSEQYF. The chain has TRBV14 and TRBJ2-7; D is possibly TRBD2 (6 bases). Germline CDR1 reads SGHDN; CDR2 reads FVKESK. The CDR3 runs to 16 residues. V lost 1 base and J lost 6, with 19 bases in between. Together with reference TRBV14 and TRBJ2-7, the CDR3 gives the full variable domain: EAGVTQFPSHSVIEKGQTVTLRCDPISGHDNLYWYRRVMGKEIKFLLHFVKESKQDESGMPNNRFLAERTGGTYSTLKVQPAELEDSGVYFCASSQVGGRSLSEQYFGPGTRLTVT.

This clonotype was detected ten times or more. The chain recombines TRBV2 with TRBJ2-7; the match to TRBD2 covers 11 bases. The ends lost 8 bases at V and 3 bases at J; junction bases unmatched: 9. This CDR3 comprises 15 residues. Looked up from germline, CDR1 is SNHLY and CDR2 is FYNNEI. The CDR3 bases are TGTGCCAGCGGAACCGGGACTAGCGGTTTCTACGAGCAGTACTTC. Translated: CASGTGTSGFYEQYF.

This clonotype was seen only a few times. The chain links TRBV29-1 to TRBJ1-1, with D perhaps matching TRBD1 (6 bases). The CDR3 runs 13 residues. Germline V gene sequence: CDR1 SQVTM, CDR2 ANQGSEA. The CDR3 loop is CRADRSMNTEAFF. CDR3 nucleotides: TGCAGAGCTGACAGGTCGATGAACACTGAAGCTTTCTTT.

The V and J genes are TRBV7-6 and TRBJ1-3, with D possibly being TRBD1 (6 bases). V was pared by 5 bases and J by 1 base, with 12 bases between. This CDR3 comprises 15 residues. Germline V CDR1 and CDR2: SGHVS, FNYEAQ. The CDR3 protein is CASSQQTGSGNTIYF. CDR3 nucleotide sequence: TGTGCCAGCAGCCAACAAACAGGGTCTGGAAACACCATATATTTT.

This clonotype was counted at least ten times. CDR3 in amino acids: CASSLEGRVNTEAFF. The CDR3 DNA reads TGCGCCAGCAGCTTGGAAGGACGGGTGAACACTGAAGCTTTCTTT. The chain is built from TRBV5-1 and TRBJ1-1; D remains unclear. Germline CDR1 reads SGHRS; CDR2 reads YFSETQ. V dropped 0 bases and J dropped 0 bases, with 9 bases sitting between them. CDR3 length: 15 amino acids. The whole variable domain, remainder taken from reference TRBV5-1 and TRBJ1-1, is KAGVTQTPRYLIKTRGQQVTLSCSPISGHRSVSWYQQTPGQGLQFLFEYFSETQRNKGNFPGRFSGRQFSNSRSEMNVSTLELGDSALYLCASSLEGRVNTEAFFGQGTRLTVV.

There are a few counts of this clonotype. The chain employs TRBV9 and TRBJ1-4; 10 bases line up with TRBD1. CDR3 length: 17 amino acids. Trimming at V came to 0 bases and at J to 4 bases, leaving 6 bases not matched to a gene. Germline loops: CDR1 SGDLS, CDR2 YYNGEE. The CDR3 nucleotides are TGTGCCAGCAGCGTAGGGGACAGGGGTGGAATTAATGAAAAACTGTTTTTT. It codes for CASSVGDRGGINEKLFF.

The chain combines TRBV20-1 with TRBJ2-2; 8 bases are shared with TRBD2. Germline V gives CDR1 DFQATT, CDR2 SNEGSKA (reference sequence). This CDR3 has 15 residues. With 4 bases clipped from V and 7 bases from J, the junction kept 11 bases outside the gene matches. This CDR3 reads CSAKDGRARGGELFF. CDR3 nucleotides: TGCAGTGCTAAGGACGGGAGGGCCCGAGGCGGGGAGCTGTTTTTT.

CDR3 DNA sequence: TGTGCCATCAGTGGGACAGGGTATGACTCCGAGCAGTACTTC. Translation: CAISGTGYDSEQYF. V is TRBV10-3 and J is TRBJ2-7; 8 nucleotides agree with TRBD1. CDR3 length equals 14 residues. The germline CDR1 and CDR2 sequences are ENHRY and SYGVKD. J lost 6 bases, V lost 4 bases, and 8 bases had no gene match.

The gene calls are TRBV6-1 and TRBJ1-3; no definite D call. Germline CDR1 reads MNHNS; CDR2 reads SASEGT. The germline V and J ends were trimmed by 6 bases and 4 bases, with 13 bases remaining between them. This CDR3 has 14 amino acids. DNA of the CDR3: TGTGCCAGCAGAGCCGGTCACGGGGGAAACACCATATATTTT. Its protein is CASRAGHGGNTIYF.

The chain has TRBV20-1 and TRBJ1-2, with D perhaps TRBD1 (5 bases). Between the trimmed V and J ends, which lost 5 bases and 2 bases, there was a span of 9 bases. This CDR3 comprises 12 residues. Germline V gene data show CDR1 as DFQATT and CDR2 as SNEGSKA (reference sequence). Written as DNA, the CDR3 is TGCAGTGCTCCGGACACGAACTATGGCTACACCTTC. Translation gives CSAPDTNYGYTF.

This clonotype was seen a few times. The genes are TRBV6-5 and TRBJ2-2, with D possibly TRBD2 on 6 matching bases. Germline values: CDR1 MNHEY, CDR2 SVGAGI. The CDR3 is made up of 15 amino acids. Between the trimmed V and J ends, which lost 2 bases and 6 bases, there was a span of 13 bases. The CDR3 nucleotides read TGTGCCAGCAGTTACGGGGGGAGTAGCGCCGGGGAGCTGTTTTTT. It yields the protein CASSYGGSSAGELFF.

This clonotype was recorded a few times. The CDR3 bases are TGTGCCAGCAGTCCATATACGGGCGGCAATCAGCCCCAGCATTTT. Its protein is CASSPYTGGNQPQHF. The chain joins TRBV27 to TRBJ1-5, with no clear D. Trimming pared 5 bases from V and 2 bases from J, leaving 13 bases between. The CDR3 runs 15 residues. Per germline, CDR1 MNHEY and CDR2 SMNVEV (reference sequence).

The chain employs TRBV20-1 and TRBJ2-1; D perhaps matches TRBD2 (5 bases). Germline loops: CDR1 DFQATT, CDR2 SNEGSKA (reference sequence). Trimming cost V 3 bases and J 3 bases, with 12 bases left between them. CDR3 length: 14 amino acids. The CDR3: CSASGGPYYNEQFF. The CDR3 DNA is TGCAGTGCTAGCGGAGGACCCTACTACAATGAGCAGTTCTTC.

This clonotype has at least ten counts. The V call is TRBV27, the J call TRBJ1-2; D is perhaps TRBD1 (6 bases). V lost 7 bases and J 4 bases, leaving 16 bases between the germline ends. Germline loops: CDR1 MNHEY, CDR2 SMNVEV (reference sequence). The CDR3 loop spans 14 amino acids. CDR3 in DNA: TGTGCCAGCAATCCCCGGGACAATTTCTATGGCTACACCTTC. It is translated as CASNPRDNFYGYTF.

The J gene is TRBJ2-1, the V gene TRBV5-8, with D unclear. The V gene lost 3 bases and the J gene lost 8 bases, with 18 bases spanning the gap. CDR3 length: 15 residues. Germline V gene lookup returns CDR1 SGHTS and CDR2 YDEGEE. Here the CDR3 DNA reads TGTGCCAGCAGCTATAAAGCCTCGGATCAGGATGAGCAGTTCTTC. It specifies CASSYKASDQDEQFF.

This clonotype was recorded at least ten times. In DNA, the CDR3 is TGTGCCAGCAGCTATGTGGTGAACACTGAAGCTTTCTTT. Amino acids: CASSYVVNTEAFF. The chain recombines TRBV28 with TRBJ1-1, with D unclear. V was clipped by 6 bases and J by 0 bases, with 8 bases between them. Germline V gives CDR1 MDHEN, CDR2 SYDVKM. The CDR3 is 13 amino acids. Together with reference TRBV28 and TRBJ1-1, the CDR3 gives the full variable domain: DVKVTQSSRYLVKRTGEKVFLECVQDMDHENMFWYRQDPGLGLRLIYFSYDVKMKEKGDIPEGYSVSREKKERFSLILESASTNQTSMYLCASSYVVNTEAFFGQGTRLTVV.

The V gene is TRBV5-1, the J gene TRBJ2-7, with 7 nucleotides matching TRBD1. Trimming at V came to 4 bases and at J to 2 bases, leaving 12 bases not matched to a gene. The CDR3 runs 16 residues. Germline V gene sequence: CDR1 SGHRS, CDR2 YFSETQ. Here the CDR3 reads CASSPRTGSNPYEQYF. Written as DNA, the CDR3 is TGCGCCAGCAGCCCCCGGACAGGAAGCAACCCCTACGAGCAGTACTTC.

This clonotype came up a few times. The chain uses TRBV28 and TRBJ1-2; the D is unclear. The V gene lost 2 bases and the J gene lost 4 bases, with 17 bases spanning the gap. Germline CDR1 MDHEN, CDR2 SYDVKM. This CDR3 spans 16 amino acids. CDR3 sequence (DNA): TGTGCCAGCAGTTTAGGCATACCCCAGGAACTCTATGGCTACACCTTC. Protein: CASSLGIPQELYGYTF.

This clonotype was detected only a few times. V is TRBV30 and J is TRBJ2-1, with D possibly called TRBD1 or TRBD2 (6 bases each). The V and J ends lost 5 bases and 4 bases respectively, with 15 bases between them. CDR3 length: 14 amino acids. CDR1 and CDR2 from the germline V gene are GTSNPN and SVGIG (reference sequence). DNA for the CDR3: TGTGCCTGGGGAGGGACACTGAAATACAATGAGCAGTTCTTC. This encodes CAWGGTLKYNEQFF. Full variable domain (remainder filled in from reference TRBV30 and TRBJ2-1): SQTIHQWPATLVQPVGSPLSLECTVEGTSNPNLYWYRQAAGRGLQLLFYSVGIGQISSEVPQNLSASRPQDRQFILSSKKLLLSDSGFYLCAWGGTLKYNEQFFGPGTRLTVL.

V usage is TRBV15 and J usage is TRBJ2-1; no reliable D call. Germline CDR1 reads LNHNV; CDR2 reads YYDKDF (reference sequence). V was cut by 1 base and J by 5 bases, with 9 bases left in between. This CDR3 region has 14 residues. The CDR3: CATSRVGGNNEQFF. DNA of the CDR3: TGTGCCACCAGCAGAGTTGGTGGCAACAATGAGCAGTTCTTC.

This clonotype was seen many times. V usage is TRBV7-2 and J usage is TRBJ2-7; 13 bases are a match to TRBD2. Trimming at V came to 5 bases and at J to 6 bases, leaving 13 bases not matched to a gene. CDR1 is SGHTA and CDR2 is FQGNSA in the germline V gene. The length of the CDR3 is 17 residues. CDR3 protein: CASSQRGTSGIGGEQYF. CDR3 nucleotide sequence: TGTGCCAGCAGCCAGAGGGGGACTAGCGGGATAGGCGGCGAGCAGTACTTC.

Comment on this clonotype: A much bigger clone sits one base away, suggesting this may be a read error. CDR3 DNA: TGCGCCAGCAGCTTTATAACGGGTGGAAAACTGTTTTTT. This encodes CASSFITGGKLFF. This chain links TRBV5-5 with TRBJ1-4; no firm D call. Germline V lookup: CDR1 SGHKS, CDR2 YYEKEE (reference sequence). This CDR3 is 13 amino acids long.